The entry below gives a single T cell receptor (beta chain) sequence along with its context. cDNA carried unique molecular identifiers, and a universal primer site was added by template switching. TCRdb reanalysed the 5' RACE reads using MiXCR and keeps one entry per CDR3 protein. The table shows roughly 480,000 distinct CDR3 sequences, with 20% to 25% occurring only once. These data are taken from a study of identical twins. CDR1 is SQVTM, CDR2 ANQGSEA, per germline. Deletions cut 6 bases from V and 6 bases from J, with 17 bases between. CDR3 size: 13 residues. This sample also appeared in a second study, on T cells expressing NK-cell markers. That investigation notes: From sorted CD3+CD56+NKG2C+, CD3+CD56+NKG2C- and CD3+CD56-NKG2C+ T cells came the TCR beta repertoires. In the group of eight sequenced donors, seven were HCMV-seropositive and one was seronegative. Leadership of the CD3+CD56-NKG2C+ fraction also belonged to these clonotypes in four donors.

The sample consisted of CD4+ T cells sorted from blood. This chain connects TRBV29-1 to TRBJ1-1; D unclear. This receptor was identified in a young woman in good health. The CDR3 coding sequence is TGCAGCGTGGTAAAGGTGGGGTCCGCTGAAGCTTTCTTT. Translation: CSVVKVGSAEAFF.